A single sample is the source of the 18 T cell receptor beta chains below, sequenced in a study of blood T cell repertoires in COVID-19. TCRdb keeps only in-frame clones here, not all; method: immunoSEQ multiplex PCR. The sample contains about 180,000 clones, 79% of which appear only once. Sequencing input: peripheral blood. These receptors came from an older woman with COVID-19, enrolled during active disease.

This clone was seen once. The chain carries TRBV3-1 (or the pseudogene TRBV3-2) and TRBJ1-2, with D possibly matching TRBD1 (6 bases). V was clipped by 0 bases and J by 4 bases, with 9 bases between them. Germline CDR1 and CDR2: LGHDT and YNNKEL (reference sequence). The CDR3 runs to 14 residues. This chain's CDR3 is CASSQDPDSYGYTF. CDR3 nucleotides: TGTGCCAGCAGCCAAGACCCGGACAGCTATGGCTACACCTTC.

J is TRBJ1-6 and V is TRBV7-9; D is undetermined. The CDR3 extends over 13 amino acids. The germline gives CDR1 SEHNR, CDR2 FQNEAQ (reference sequence). Trimming took 5 bases from V and 4 from J, leaving 6 bases between them. The DNA of the CDR3 is TGTGCCAGCAGCCCCATGTATAATTCACCCCTCCACTTT. It yields the protein CASSPMYNSPLHF.

The chain has TRBV28 and TRBJ2-6, with 8 positions matching TRBD1. Germline V gives CDR1 MDHEN, CDR2 SYDVKM. The CDR3 is 18 amino acids. J lost 0 bases, V lost 5 bases, and 9 bases had no gene match. The CDR3 loop reads CASSPRDRSYSGANVLTF. As DNA, the CDR3 is TGTGCCAGCAGTCCGAGGGACAGGAGCTACTCTGGGGCCAACGTCCTGACTTTC.

This clone was recorded a few times. The chain employs TRBV5-1 and TRBJ1-1, with TRBD1 matching over 11 bases. The germline V gene has CDR1 SGHRS and CDR2 YFSETQ. V shed 3 bases, J shed 2 bases, and the junction held 3 bases outside the gene matches. CDR3 length: 15 residues. CDR3 DNA: TGCGCCAGCAGCTGGGGACAGGGGGTTAACACTGAAGCTTTCTTT. Translating it yields CASSWGQGVNTEAFF.

This chain connects TRBV11-2 to TRBJ2-1; D is uncertain. The germline V and J ends were trimmed by 4 bases and 0 bases, with 13 bases remaining between them. This CDR3 has 16 amino acids. CDR1 SGHAT and CDR2 FQNNGV come from the germline V gene. Here the CDR3 reads CASSSPASPSYNEQFF. CDR3 bases: TGTGCCAGCAGCTCCCCGGCTAGTCCCTCCTACAATGAGCAGTTCTTC.

The chain combines TRBV7-2 with TRBJ2-3, with D possibly TRBD1 on 6 matching bases. The germline V gene has CDR1 SGHTA and CDR2 FQGNSA. The germline V and J ends were trimmed by 3 bases and 5 bases, with 12 bases remaining between them. The CDR3 spans 14 residues. The CDR3 sequence: CASSFTGGRDTQYF. The CDR3 bases are TGTGCCAGCAGCTTCACTGGGGGCAGAGATACGCAGTATTTT. Based on the CDR3 plus reference TRBV7-2 and TRBJ2-3, the full variable domain is GAGVSQSPSNKVTEKGKDVELRCDPISGHTALYWYRQSLGQGLEFLIYFQGNSAPDKSGLPSDRFSAERTGGSVSTLTIQRTQQEDSAVYLCASSFTGGRDTQYFGPGTRLTVL.

V is TRBV27 and J is TRBJ1-2; TRBD1 agrees at 8 bases. Germline CDR1 MNHEY, CDR2 SMNVEV (reference sequence). Trimming at V came to 4 bases and at J to 7 bases, leaving 8 bases not matched to a gene. The CDR3 is 14 amino acids. DNA for the CDR3: TGTGCCAGCAGTTCCCAACGAGGACAGGGTGGCTACACCTTC. Its protein is CASSSQRGQGGYTF.

V is TRBV7-9 and J is TRBJ2-2, with a possible D match to TRBD1 (8 bases). CDR3 length: 16 amino acids. Per the germline V gene, CDR1 is SEHNR and CDR2 is FQNEAQ (reference sequence). Trimming took 2 bases from V and 6 from J, leaving 16 bases between them. The CDR3 sequence: CASSLTTGGGPGELFF. The CDR3 region has the DNA TGTGCCAGCAGCTTAACCACAGGGGGAGGGCCCGGGGAGCTGTTTTTT.

This clone was observed a single time. The rearrangement links TRBV28 to TRBJ2-7; 8 bases map to TRBD1. The junction had 10 bases not matched to a gene; V was cut back by 5 bases and J by 1 base. CDR1 MDHEN and CDR2 SYDVKM come from the germline V gene. The CDR3 contains 16 residues. The CDR3 DNA is TGTGCCAGCAGTACATGGACAGGGCTAGGTTCCTACGAGCAGTACGTC. This translates into CASSTWTGLGSYEQYV.

This clone was found once. The CDR3 sequence is CASSTGTSGEGETQYF. CDR3 nucleotide sequence: TGTGCCAGCAGCACCGGGACTAGCGGAGAGGGGGAGACCCAGTACTTC. The chain is built from TRBV7-8 and TRBJ2-5; 11 bases match TRBD2. The CDR3 has 16 residues. J lost 5 bases, V lost 5 bases, and 10 bases had no gene match. CDR1 is SGHVS and CDR2 is FQNEAQ in the germline V gene.

The CDR3 region has the DNA TGTGCCAGCAGGAGGGCTAGCACAGATACGCAGTATTTT. This codes for CASRRASTDTQYF. J is TRBJ2-3 and V is TRBV28; the D gene is possibly TRBD2 (5 bases). The CDR3 sequence is 13 residues long. Trimming took 6 bases from V and 0 from J, leaving 7 bases between them. Germline V gene data show CDR1 as MDHEN and CDR2 as SYDVKM.

This clone appeared a single time. The V call is TRBV3-1 (or the pseudogene TRBV3-2), the J call TRBJ1-4; tentative D call: TRBD1 (6 bases). The CDR3 has 14 residues. CDR1 is LGHDT and CDR2 is YNNKEL in the germline V gene (reference sequence). With 6 bases removed from V and 4 bases from J, the gap between germline ends came to 12 bases. The CDR3 is CASSLRQDNEKLFF. Here the CDR3 DNA reads TGTGCCAGCAGTCTACGACAGGATAATGAAAAACTGTTTTTT.

The V call is TRBV5-1, the J call TRBJ2-7; 7 bases are a match to TRBD1. Per germline, CDR1 SGHRS and CDR2 YFSETQ. The J segment lost 6 bases and the V segment lost 3 bases, leaving 6 bases of the junction unmatched. This CDR3 has 13 residues. The CDR3 coding sequence is TGCGCCAGCAGCTCCCAGACAGGGCTCGAGCAGTACTTC. It is translated as CASSSQTGLEQYF.

This sequence joins TRBV5-6 and TRBJ1-5, with 9 bases fitting TRBD1. Germline V gene lookup returns CDR1 SGHDT and CDR2 YYEEEE. The CDR3 runs to 14 residues. The junction had 6 bases not matched to a gene; V was cut back by 4 bases and J by 7 bases. The CDR3 loop is CASSAQGARQPQHF. The CDR3 DNA follows: TGTGCCAGCAGCGCACAGGGGGCGAGGCAGCCCCAGCATTTT.

This rearrangement joins TRBV29-1 to TRBJ2-2, with no clear D. V lost 4 bases, J lost 4 bases, and 7 bases lay in between. The CDR3 runs 12 residues. Germline values: CDR1 SQVTM, CDR2 ANQGSEA. The CDR3 reads CSVGAVTGELFF. CDR3 sequence (DNA): TGCAGCGTTGGGGCAGTCACCGGGGAGCTGTTTTTT.

The chain links TRBV28 to TRBJ1-5; D unclear. The germline CDR1 and CDR2 sequences are MDHEN and SYDVKM. The V end lost 6 bases, the J end lost 7 bases, and 10 bases lay between the germline ends. The CDR3 sequence is 12 residues long. CDR3 sequence reads: CASSVLNQPQHF. DNA for the CDR3: TGTGCCAGCAGCGTACTCAACCAGCCCCAGCATTTT.

V and J are TRBV7-2 and TRBJ1-5; tentative D call: TRBD1 (6 bases). From germline, CDR1 is SGHTA and CDR2 FQGNSA. The CDR3 runs 15 residues. V was clipped by 0 bases and J by 5 bases, with 11 bases between them. CDR3 protein: CASSLAPGVYQPQHF. DNA of the CDR3: TGTGCCAGCAGCTTAGCGCCAGGGGTGTATCAGCCCCAGCATTTT.

This clone was seen a handful of times. The gene calls are TRBV30 and TRBJ2-7, with D possibly TRBD1 on 6 matching bases. Trimming pared 3 bases from V and 4 bases from J, leaving 19 bases between. CDR1 and CDR2 from the germline V gene are GTSNPN and SVGIG (reference sequence). The CDR3 totals 15 residues. The CDR3 DNA sequence: TGTGCCTGGAGGGGACGGGACATCGTTGTATACGAGCAGTACGTC. Protein: CAWRGRDIVVYEQYV.